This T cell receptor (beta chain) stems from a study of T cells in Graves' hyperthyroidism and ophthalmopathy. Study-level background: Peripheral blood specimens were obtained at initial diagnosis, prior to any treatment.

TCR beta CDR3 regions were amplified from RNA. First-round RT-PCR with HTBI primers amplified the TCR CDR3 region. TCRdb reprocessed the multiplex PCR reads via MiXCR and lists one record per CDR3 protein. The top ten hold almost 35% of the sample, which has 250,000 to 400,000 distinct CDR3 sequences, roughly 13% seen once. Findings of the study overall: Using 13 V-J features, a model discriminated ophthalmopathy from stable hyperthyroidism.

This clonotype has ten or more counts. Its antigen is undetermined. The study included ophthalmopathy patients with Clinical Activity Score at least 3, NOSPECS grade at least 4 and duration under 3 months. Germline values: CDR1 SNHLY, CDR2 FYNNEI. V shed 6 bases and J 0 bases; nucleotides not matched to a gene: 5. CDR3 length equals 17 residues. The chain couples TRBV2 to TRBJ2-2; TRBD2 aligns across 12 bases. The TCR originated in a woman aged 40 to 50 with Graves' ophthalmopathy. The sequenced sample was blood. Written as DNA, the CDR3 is TGTGCCAGCAGAACGACTAGCGGGGGCCCGAACACCGGGGAGCTGTTTTTT. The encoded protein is CASRTTSGGPNTGELFF. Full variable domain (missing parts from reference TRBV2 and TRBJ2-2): EPEVTQTPSHQVTQMGQEVILRCVPISNHLYFYWYRQILGQKVEFLVSFYNNEISEKSEIFDDQFSVERPDGSNFTLKIRSTKLEDSAMYFCASRTTSGGPNTGELFFGEGSRLTVL.